These 21 T cell receptor beta chains share one sample of origin, sequenced in a study of long-term antiretroviral therapy in people with HIV. An immunoSEQ assay, version v3.0, was performed at survey level. Produced via immunoSEQ multiplex PCR; TCRdb's table is partial and in-frame only. The sample holds approximately 15,000 clones, under 90% seen once. Source: unsorted PBMCs, taken 0.1 years after starting antiretroviral therapy. The source of these receptors is a man in his late teens or twenties with HIV.

The chain is built from TRBV7-9 and TRBJ2-7, with D maybe TRBD1 (6 bases). This CDR3 is 13 amino acids long. Germline values: CDR1 SEHNR, CDR2 FQNEAQ (reference sequence). V was pared by 4 bases and J by 5 bases, with 12 bases between. This chain's CDR3 is CASSSREGDEQYF. The CDR3, as DNA: TGTGCCAGCAGCTCCCGAGAGGGGGACGAGCAGTACTTC.

The chain has TRBV27 and TRBJ2-7; perhaps D is TRBD1 or TRBD2 (5 bases each). Between the trimmed V and J ends, which lost 6 bases and 6 bases, there was a span of 15 bases. Germline CDR1 and CDR2: MNHEY and SMNVEV (reference sequence). The CDR3 sequence is 13 residues long. CDR3 DNA: TGTGCCAGCAGCTTCGACGCGAGGGGCGAGCAGTACTTC. Its translation is CASSFDARGEQYF.

This chain links TRBV7-9 with TRBJ2-1; 7 bases map to TRBD2. CDR3 length: 16 residues. CDR1 and CDR2 (germline): SEHNR, FQNEAQ (reference sequence). Losses at the gene ends were 4 bases for V and 2 bases for J; bases not matched to a gene: 8. The CDR3 region is CASSSRSGEAYNEQFF. The CDR3 DNA reads as TGTGCCAGCAGCTCCCGCAGCGGGGAGGCCTACAATGAGCAGTTCTTC.

Comment on this clone: Other DNA sequences within the sample encode an identical CDR3. The rearrangement uses TRBV7-9 and TRBJ2-3, with D perhaps matching TRBD2 (5 bases). The CDR3 consists of 15 residues. From germline, CDR1 is SEHNR and CDR2 FQNEAQ (reference sequence). The V end was cut by 9 bases, the J end by 0 bases, with 16 bases between. This CDR3 is CASSARASSTDTQYF. The CDR3 coding sequence is TGTGCCAGTAGCGCCAGAGCATCTAGCACAGATACGCAGTATTTT.

V is TRBV5-1 and J is TRBJ2-7, with D unclear. In germline, CDR1 is SGHRS, CDR2 YFSETQ. The CDR3 spans 14 residues. Trimming stripped 4 bases from V and 5 bases from J, with 16 bases between. CDR3 amino acids: CASSILPGPDEQYF. The CDR3 coding sequence is TGCGCCAGCAGCATCCTCCCTGGACCCGACGAGCAGTACTTC.

The gene calls are TRBV6-5 and TRBJ2-1; 8 bases map to TRBD1. V was clipped by 11 bases and J by 6 bases; unmatched bases: 6. From germline, CDR1 is MNHEY and CDR2 SVGAGI. This CDR3 has 12 residues. CDR3 in amino acids: CACGQGGNEQFF. CDR3 bases: TGTGCCTGTGGACAGGGAGGCAATGAGCAGTTCTTC.

V and J are TRBV18 and TRBJ1-1; D unclear. V gave up 3 bases and J gave up 0 bases, with 11 bases separating them. The CDR3 is 15 residues long. The V gene's germline CDR1 is KGHSH and CDR2 LQKENI. CDR3: CASSPAGQMNTEAFF. CDR3 nucleotide sequence: TGTGCCAGCTCACCCGCTGGGCAGATGAACACTGAAGCTTTCTTT.

The genes are TRBV11-1 and TRBJ2-3; tentatively, D is TRBD1 (6 bases). V was trimmed by 4 bases and J by 1 base, leaving 9 bases between them. The germline gives CDR1 SGHAT, CDR2 FQDESV (reference sequence). The CDR3 length is 14 residues. CDR3 sequence (DNA): TGTGCCAGCAGCTCGACAGGAGGCACAGATACGCAGTATTTT. It encodes CASSSTGGTDTQYF. Combining the CDR3 with reference TRBV11-1 and TRBJ2-3 gives the whole variable domain EAEVAQSPRYKITEKSQAVAFWCDPISGHATLYWYRQILGQGPELLVQFQDESVVDDSQLPKDRFSAERLKGVDSTLKIQPAELGDSAMYLCASSSTGGTDTQYFGPGTRLTVL.

The chain couples TRBV15 to TRBJ2-7; 9 positions agree with TRBD1. CDR3 length equals 16 residues. V gave up 3 bases and J gave up 6 bases; unmatched junction bases: 12. CDR1 and CDR2 from the germline V gene are LNHNV and YYDKDF (reference sequence). CDR3 amino acids: CATSSTAGTGYSEQYF. The CDR3 DNA reads TGTGCCACCAGCAGTACGGCCGGGACAGGGTATTCCGAGCAGTACTTC.

V and J are TRBV6-5 and TRBJ2-7; D unclear. The CDR3 spans 15 residues. V was clipped by 0 bases and J by 2 bases, with 11 bases between them. Per the germline V gene, CDR1 is MNHEY and CDR2 is SVGAGI. CDR3 sequence: CASSYSTVRPYEQYF. DNA of the CDR3: TGTGCCAGCAGTTACTCCACGGTACGGCCCTACGAGCAGTACTTC.

The chain recombines TRBV7-2 with TRBJ2-7; 12 bases line up with TRBD1. The CDR3 totals 17 residues. J gave up 0 bases and V 5 bases, and 8 bases lay outside the gene matches. Germline V CDR1 and CDR2: SGHTA, FQGNSA. The CDR3 is CASSTTGTGGYSYEQYF. For the CDR3, the DNA is TGTGCCAGCAGCACTACCGGGACAGGGGGCTACTCCTACGAGCAGTACTTC.

J is TRBJ1-2 and V is TRBV7-9; 7 nucleotides agree with TRBD1. The trim removed 5 bases at V and 4 bases at J, leaving 10 bases unmatched. Germline V gives CDR1 SEHNR, CDR2 FQNEAQ (reference sequence). The CDR3 consists of 15 residues. The CDR3 DNA reads TGTGCCAGCAGCCCAACGGACAGGCCGCTCTATGGCTACACCTTC. This codes for CASSPTDRPLYGYTF.

The genes are TRBV11-3 and TRBJ2-7, with unresolved D. There are 13 residues in the CDR3. Trimming left V 0 bases short and J 6 bases short, with 9 bases between. From germline, CDR1 is SGHNT and CDR2 YENEEA. The CDR3 region has the DNA TGTGCCAGCAGCTTAGATTCCCATCTCGAGCAGTACTTC. This encodes CASSLDSHLEQYF.

This chain links TRBV27 with TRBJ1-4; no firm D call. Trimming cost V 3 bases and J 1 base, with 15 bases left between them. Germline values: CDR1 MNHEY, CDR2 SMNVEV (reference sequence). This CDR3 contains 17 residues. DNA for the CDR3: TGTGCCAGCAGTTTGCGGAACCCTAAAAGAACTAATGAAAAACTGTTTTTT. Translating gives CASSLRNPKRTNEKLFF.

The table lists this clone with a few counts. The chain carries TRBV6-5 and TRBJ1-1; D is unresolved. Germline V gene sequence: CDR1 MNHEY, CDR2 SVGAGI. Trimming left V 5 bases short and J 1 base short, with 11 bases between. This CDR3 is 14 amino acids long. The CDR3 bases are TGTGCCAGCAGTCAACTTCTCAGGAACACTGAAGCTTTCTTT. As protein: CASSQLLRNTEAFF.

V is TRBV5-5 and J is TRBJ1-2; 7 nucleotides agree with TRBD1. Germline V CDR1 and CDR2: SGHKS, YYEKEE (reference sequence). The trim removed 3 bases at V and 7 bases at J, leaving 6 bases unmatched. The CDR3 length is 13 residues. CDR3 nucleotides: TGTGCCAGCAGCTGGAAAGGGGGCGGTGGCTACACCTTC. It specifies CASSWKGGGGYTF.

V is TRBV10-3 and J is TRBJ1-2; 10 nucleotides agree with TRBD1. CDR3 length: 17 residues. V lost 2 bases and J lost 3; bases outside the gene matches: 9. In germline, CDR1 is ENHRY, CDR2 SYGVKD. CDR3 sequence (DNA): TGTGCCATCAGTGAGATTGGGACAGGGGTTTTTGACTATGGCTACACCTTC. It encodes CAISEIGTGVFDYGYTF.

This clone was observed a handful of times. Here the CDR3 DNA reads TGTGCCAGCTCACCACCGGAGAGGCCCGAGCAGTTCTTC. Protein: CASSPPERPEQFF. The chain combines TRBV18 with TRBJ2-1; D gene unclear. The CDR3 length is 13 residues. CDR1 KGHSH and CDR2 LQKENI come from the germline V gene. The V gene lost 0 bases and the J gene lost 10 bases, with 10 bases spanning the gap.

The V call is TRBV6-1, the J call TRBJ2-5; D is tentatively TRBD1 or TRBD2 (5 bases each). The J call may be wrong; the DNA end is better matched by TRBJ2-7. This CDR3 region has 15 residues. Germline loops: CDR1 MNHNS, CDR2 SASEGT. CDR3 sequence (DNA): TGTGCCAGTTCTTCCCTCGGGACCGAGGGCTACGAGCAGTACTTC. It yields the protein CASSSLGTEGYEQYF.

This chain links TRBV5-1 with TRBJ2-1; D gene unclear. The germline gives CDR1 SGHRS, CDR2 YFSETQ. Trimming removed 9 bases from V and 3 bases from J, with 7 bases in between. The CDR3 has 11 residues. The CDR3 bases are TGCGCCACCGGGCTCTACAATGAGCAGTTCTTC. Translation: CATGLYNEQFF.

The chain has TRBV6-6 and TRBJ1-6; the D gene is possibly TRBD1 (6 bases). Trimming removed 3 bases from V and 5 bases from J, with 11 bases in between. The CDR3 is made up of 15 amino acids. Germline loops: CDR1 MNHNY, CDR2 SVGAGI (reference sequence). The CDR3 DNA is TGTGCCAGCAGTTATTTAAAGGGGGATAATTCACCCCTCCACTTT. This encodes CASSYLKGDNSPLHF.